This is a list of T cell receptor beta chains from one sample in a study of blood T cell repertoires in COVID-19. Profiling relied on immunoSEQ multiplex PCR, and the TCRdb table lists in-frame clones only, not all of them. The sample contains about 210,000 clones, roughly 90% of which appear only once. The specimen was PBMCs or T cells enriched from blood (not recorded which). The receptors here all came from a man in his late teens or twenties with acute COVID-19. The CDR3 runs from the conserved cysteine through the conserved F or W. A D gene is named only where the DNA matches it firmly. A clone size is listed for some rows: how often the clone was seen (once, few, many), or a class if it is expanded.

clone_size	d_call	j_call	cdr3_length	v_call	cdr3_nt	cdr3_aa
few	TRBD1	TRBJ2-7	14	TRBV5-6	TGTGCCAGCAGCCCCCGGGACAGCTCCTACGAGCAGTACTTC	CASSPRDSSYEQYF
NA	NA	TRBJ1-2	15	TRBV7-8	TGTGCCAGCAGATCCCTGACGGGATCGCTCTATGGCTACACCTTC	CASRSLTGSLYGYTF
NA	NA	TRBJ1-1	17	TRBV19	TGTGCCAGTAGTATCCCTGGGGCAGCAGGTCAGAACACTGAAGCTTTCTTT	CASSIPGAAGQNTEAFF
NA	NA	TRBJ1-4	14	TRBV28	TGTGCCAGCAGGTCCGGACAGAGTAATGAAAAACTGTTTTTT	CASRSGQSNEKLFF
NA	NA	TRBJ2-1	17	TRBV7-9	TGTGCCAGCAGCCGTTTAGGCTCCCTAGCGAGTGTCAATGAGCAGTTCTTC	CASSRLGSLASVNEQFF
NA	NA	TRBJ2-7	14	TRBV19	TGTGCCAGTAGCTCCTGGGCCCTCTCCTACGAGCAGTACTTC	CASSSWALSYEQYF
NA	NA	TRBJ1-1	14	TRBV29-1	TGCAGCGTTGAAAGGGGTAGGTCGACAGGCCAAGCTTTCTTT	CSVERGRSTGQAFF
NA	NA	TRBJ2-5	14	TRBV9	TGTGCCAGCAGTGCCACAGGCTACCAAGAGACCCAGTACTTC	CASSATGYQETQYF
NA	NA	TRBJ1-1	13	TRBV28	TGTGCCAGCAGTTACAGGGTTGACACTGAAGCTTTCTTT	CASSYRVDTEAFF
few	NA	TRBJ2-1	13	TRBV19	TGTGCCAGTAGTTTTAGCTCCTACAATGAGCAGTTCTTC	CASSFSSYNEQFF
NA	NA	TRBJ1-1	13	TRBV6-5	TGTGCCACCCACAGGGCTCGGGGAACTGAAGCTTTCTTT	CATHRARGTEAFF
many	TRBD1	TRBJ2-7	16	TRBV4-2	TGTGCCAGCAGCCAGTTGGGACAGTCGGAGCCCTACGAGCAGTACTTC	CASSQLGQSEPYEQYF
NA	NA	TRBJ2-3	13	TRBV9	TGTGCCAGCAGCGTGCAGGGCACAGATACGCAGTATTTT	CASSVQGTDTQYF
NA	NA	TRBJ1-1	15	TRBV11-2	TGTGCCAGCATAGGCCCTGGGGCGTTGAGCACTGAAGCTTTCTTT	CASIGPGALSTEAFF
NA	TRBD2	TRBJ2-1	16	TRBV3-1/TRBV3-2	TGTGCCAGCAGCCAAGAGCTAGCGGGATTTGACAATGAGCAGTTCTTC	CASSQELAGFDNEQFF
NA	TRBD1	TRBJ2-7	16	TRBV3-1/TRBV3-2	TGTGCCAGCAGCCAAGTCGCGGGACAGGGCGGCCACGAGCAGTACTTC	CASSQVAGQGGHEQYF
NA	NA	TRBJ1-5	15	TRBV2	TGTGCCAGCAGTGAAAGGGGGACGGTTGGTCCGCCCCAGCATTTT	CASSERGTVGPPQHF
NA	NA	TRBJ2-1	15	TRBV5-6	TGTGCCAGCAGCTTAGGAGACCCCCAATACAATGAGCAGTTCTTC	CASSLGDPQYNEQFF
NA	TRBD1	TRBJ2-1	16	TRBV5-1	TGCGCCAGCAGCTTGGCCCAACAGGGGACCTACAATGAGCAGTTCTTC	CASSLAQQGTYNEQFF
NA	TRBD1	TRBJ2-7	14	TRBV6-5	TGTGCCAGCAGTCGGGACAGTTTTAGCGACGAGCAGTACTTC	CASSRDSFSDEQYF
NA	TRBD2	TRBJ2-3	15	TRBV6-4	TGTGCCAGCAGCTTAAGAGCGGGAGCGAGGGATACGCAGTATTTT	CASSLRAGARDTQYF
NA	NA	TRBJ2-1	12	TRBV18	TGTGCCAGCTCCCCGAGGTTCAATGAGCAGTTCTTC	CASSPRFNEQFF
NA	NA	TRBJ1-1	19	TRBV19	TGTGCCAGTAGTATTCGGTTGTCGACAGGAAGGGAACAGAACACTGAAGCTTTCTTT	CASSIRLSTGREQNTEAFF
NA	TRBD2	TRBJ2-7	14	TRBV3-1/TRBV3-2	TGTGCCAGCTCAAGACTAGCGGGAGGCTACGAGCAGTACTTC	CASSRLAGGYEQYF
NA	NA	TRBJ2-7	14	TRBV6-5	TGTGCCAGCAGTAAGATCACTAAATCCTACGAGCAGTACTTC	CASSKITKSYEQYF
NA	NA	TRBJ2-7	13	TRBV18	TGTGCCAGCTCACCCTCGGGGTCATACGAGCAGTACTTC	CASSPSGSYEQYF
NA	NA	TRBJ1-3	17	TRBV4-3	TGCGCCAGCAGCCGAGAACGGGACATTAGCTCTGGAAACACCATATATTTT	CASSRERDISSGNTIYF
NA	TRBD2	TRBJ2-3	14	TRBV29-1	TGCAGCGTTGACCCTAGCGGGAGGATGGATACGCAGTATTTT	CSVDPSGRMDTQYF
NA	NA	TRBJ2-7	17	TRBV5-6	TGTGCCAGCAGCCCCTCTCTAGGGCAGGGGGGAACCTACGAGCAGTACTTC	CASSPSLGQGGTYEQYF
once	NA	TRBJ1-1	15	TRBV18	TGTGCCAGCTCATATGGTGACAGAATGAACACTGAAGCTTTCTTT	CASSYGDRMNTEAFF
few	NA	TRBJ1-1	14	TRBV7-2	TGTGCCAGCAGGTCGGGACACACTAACACTGAAGCTTTCTTT	CASRSGHTNTEAFF
NA	TRBD1	TRBJ1-2	15	TRBV19	TGTGCCAGTAGTATAGGGACAGGGGCGGAGTATGGCTACACCTTC	CASSIGTGAEYGYTF
NA	TRBD2	TRBJ2-5	14	TRBV19	TGTGCCAGTAGTGCGGGACTATACCCAGGGACCCAGTACTTC	CASSAGLYPGTQYF
NA	NA	TRBJ2-7	14	TRBV10-1	TGCGCCAGCAGTGAAGGAACAGGGAGGGACGAGCAGTACTTC	CASSEGTGRDEQYF
once	TRBD2	TRBJ2-3	17	TRBV7-6	TGTGCCAGCAGCCCGTTCTCTAGCGGGGCCCGCACAGATACGCAGTATTTT	CASSPFSSGARTDTQYF
once	TRBD1	TRBJ1-2	13	TRBV11-2	TGTGCCAGCAGCCCGATCCGACAGGGTGGCTACACCTTC	CASSPIRQGGYTF
NA	TRBD2	TRBJ2-3	17	TRBV19	TGTGCCAGTAGTATAAATGCGGGACTAGCGGGCTCAGATACGCAGTATTTT	CASSINAGLAGSDTQYF
NA	NA	TRBJ2-1	18	TRBV12-2	TGTGCAAGTCGCTCCCGAATGGGGCTAGCGGGAGCCTACAATGAGCAGTTCTTC	CASRSRMGLAGAYNEQFF
few	TRBD1	TRBJ1-3	14	TRBV19	TGTGCCAGTAGAACCAGGGGGCTCGGAAACACCATATATTTT	CASRTRGLGNTIYF
NA	TRBD2	TRBJ2-3	14	TRBV29-1	TGCAGCGTTGAGGCTAGCGGGATCACAGATACGCAGTATTTT	CSVEASGITDTQYF
NA	NA	TRBJ1-2	13	TRBV5-1	TGCGCCAGCAGCTTGGGTGGGGAGCAAGGCTACACCTTC	CASSLGGEQGYTF
NA	TRBD2	TRBJ2-1	15	TRBV7-9	TGTGCCAGCAGCTTAATTGCGGGAGCCCACAATGAGCAGTTCTTC	CASSLIAGAHNEQFF
once	NA	TRBJ2-5	11	TRBV19	TGTGCCAGTACCGGGCTGGGGGCAGAGTACTTC	CASTGLGAEYF
once	NA	TRBJ2-3	14	TRBV4-3	TGCGCCAGCAGCCAAGAACAGGGAATAGATACGCAGTATTTT	CASSQEQGIDTQYF
NA	TRBD1	TRBJ1-2	15	TRBV10-2	TGCGCCAGCAGTGAACGGGACAGGGGCAGGGGTGGCTACACCTTC	CASSERDRGRGGYTF
NA	NA	TRBJ1-2	12	TRBV7-9	TGTGCCAGCAGCTTGGGGGCGGATGGCTACACCTTC	CASSLGADGYTF
NA	NA	TRBJ2-3	15	TRBV9	TGTGCCAGCAGCGTAGAGCTCGGGAACGCAGATACGCAGTATTTT	CASSVELGNADTQYF
NA	NA	TRBJ1-1	13	TRBV10-3	TGTGCCATCAGTGAGTCTAACGACGCGGTAGCTTTCTTT	CAISESNDAVAFF
NA	TRBD1	TRBJ2-1	15	TRBV18	TGTGCCAGTGGCCAAAACAGGGGTGGGGACAATGAGCAGTTCTTC	CASGQNRGGDNEQFF
NA	NA	TRBJ2-7	15	TRBV7-8	TGTGCCAGCAGCCCCGACAGAGTTTTACCCTACGAGCAGTACTTC	CASSPDRVLPYEQYF
once	NA	TRBJ1-1	11	TRBV30	TGTGCCTGGAGACTGGAGGCGGAAGCTTTCTTT	CAWRLEAEAFF
NA	NA	TRBJ2-7	13	TRBV5-6	TGTGCCAGCAGCTTGTCGCTAGCCTACGAGCAGTACTTC	CASSLSLAYEQYF
NA	TRBD2	TRBJ2-5	20	TRBV30	TGTGCCTGGAGACTCCTCCCGGGAGTAGGCGGGAGGCCCGACCAAGAGACCCAGTACTTC	CAWRLLPGVGGRPDQETQYF
NA	NA	TRBJ2-5	13	TRBV28	TGTGCCAGCAGTTTCAGGAACCAAGAGACCCAGTACTTC	CASSFRNQETQYF
once	TRBD2	TRBJ2-1	16	TRBV7-9	TGTGCCAGCACCCAACTACTAGCGGGAAACGACAATGAGCAGTTCTTC	CASTQLLAGNDNEQFF
NA	TRBD2	TRBJ2-7	14	TRBV4-2	TGTGCCAGCAGCCAAAGCGGGAGTAACTACGAGCAGTACTTC	CASSQSGSNYEQYF
NA	NA	TRBJ2-7	14	TRBV5-1	TGCGCCAGCAGCTTGGATGGACTGGGTTACGAGCAGTACTTC	CASSLDGLGYEQYF
NA	TRBD2	TRBJ2-4	15	TRBV10-3	TGTGCCATCAGTGTGGCTAGCGGAGAGAAAAACATTCAGTACTTC	CAISVASGEKNIQYF
NA	TRBD2	TRBJ2-7	15	TRBV6-5	TGTGCCAGCAGTTATACTAGCGGGAGTACCTACGAGCAGTACTTC	CASSYTSGSTYEQYF